The clone carrying this T cell receptor beta chain was seen more than once but under ten times. Its matching antigen is unknown. CDR1 and CDR2 from the germline V gene are GTSNPN and SVGIG (reference sequence). The CDR3 contains 15 residues. Unmatched junction bases numbered 4, after V lost 4 bases and J lost 1 base. The data belong to a study of vaccination effects on CD4 cells after COVID-19. Study summary: Samples were taken post-vaccine, and their median timing was 72 days after the second dose.

Study-level results: Convalescent patients were scarce, and early post-infection timepoints were absent.

Sequencing was performed with immunoSEQ multiplex PCR; in TCRdb, only in-frame clones are kept and a portion is missing. The sample has roughly 63,000 clones, 78% seen once. Before sequencing, viral peptide pools were used by the ViraFEST assay to expand antigen-specific CD4+ T cells. Having been cultured for about ten days, the cells underwent CD4+ T cell isolation. All study participants received two doses of BNT162b2 or mRNA-1273 vaccine. Testing of the vaccine recipients showed negative nucleocapsid antibodies and no prior SARS-CoV-2 infection. Sequenced material: CD4+ T cells from PBMCs cultured with HCoV-OC43 spike peptides, taken after COVID-19 vaccination. As to subset: HCoV-OC43 spike overlapping peptide pool stimulation. V usage is TRBV30 and J usage is TRBJ2-2; 9 positions match TRBD1. The origin of this receptor is a human donor who received a COVID-19 vaccine. CDR3 coding DNA: TGTGCCTGGAACCCGGGACAGGGGAACACCGGGGAGCTGTTTTTT. It translates to CAWNPGQGNTGELFF. The entire variable domain, with the rest obtained from reference TRBV30 and TRBJ2-2, is as follows: SQTIHQWPATLVQPVGSPLSLECTVEGTSNPNLYWYRQAAGRGLQLLFYSVGIGQISSEVPQNLSASRPQDRQFILSSKKLLLSDSGFYLCAWNPGQGNTGELFFGEGSRLTVL.